The 3 T cell receptor beta chains reported below all come from one sample, sequenced in a study of cytotoxic CD8 clonotypes in ibrutinib-treated CLL. The table came from immunoSEQ multiplex PCR; TCRdb's copy has only in-frame clones and leaves some out. This sample yields about 150,000 clones, of which 75% to 80% are seen a single time; just over 5% belongs to the top ten. The material sequenced was PBMCs, taken after 24 months of ibrutinib treatment. The receptor source for this set is a human donor with chronic lymphocytic leukemia.

The V call is TRBV28, the J call TRBJ2-7, with D maybe TRBD1 (5 bases). This CDR3 is 13 amino acids long. CDR1 and CDR2 from the germline V gene are MDHEN and SYDVKM. CDR3 nucleotide sequence: TGTGCTGTAGGGGCCCGAACCCCCTACGAGCAGTACTTC. It specifies CAVGARTPYEQYF.

The rearrangement uses TRBV9 and TRBJ1-5; no clear D gene. This CDR3 spans 15 amino acids. V was clipped by 0 bases and J by 0 bases, with 7 bases between them. Germline CDR1 and CDR2: SGDLS and YYNGEE. CDR3 sequence: CASSVGPYSNQPQHF. The CDR3 bases are TGTGCCAGCAGCGTAGGGCCCTATAGCAATCAGCCCCAGCATTTT.

The J gene is TRBJ1-4, the V gene TRBV5-1; 10 nucleotides match TRBD1. CDR1 and CDR2 (germline): SGHRS, YFSETQ. V lost 4 bases, J lost 8 bases, and 11 bases stayed unmatched. The length of the CDR3 is 16 residues. The CDR3 DNA reads TGCGCCAGCAGCGCCTTAGGGGGGACAGGGGTCGAAAAACTGTTTTTT. Protein sequence: CASSALGGTGVEKLFF.